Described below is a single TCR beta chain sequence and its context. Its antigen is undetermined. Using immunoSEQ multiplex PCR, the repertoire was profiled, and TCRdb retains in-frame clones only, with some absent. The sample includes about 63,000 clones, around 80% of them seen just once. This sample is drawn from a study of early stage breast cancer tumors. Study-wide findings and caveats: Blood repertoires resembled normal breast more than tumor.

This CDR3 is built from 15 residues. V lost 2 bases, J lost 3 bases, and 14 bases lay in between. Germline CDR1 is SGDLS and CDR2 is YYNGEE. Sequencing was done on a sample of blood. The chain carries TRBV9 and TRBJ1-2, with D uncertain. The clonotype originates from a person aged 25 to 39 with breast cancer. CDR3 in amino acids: CASSVQEALHYGYTF. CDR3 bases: TGTGCCAGCAGCGTCCAGGAGGCGCTTCACTATGGCTACACCTTC.